The 18 T cell receptor beta chains below all came from one sample that was sequenced in a study of cytomegalovirus exposure and HLA in healthy donors. Amplification used 60 Vbeta primers and 13 Jbeta primers. TCRdb's copy holds only in-frame clones and misses some; the assay was immunoSEQ multiplex PCR. This sample carries 95,000 to 150,000 clones, around 79% of them seen once, and the ten largest clones take roughly 3.5%. Sequenced input: PBMCs. These receptors were obtained from a woman aged 25-40 years in good health and CMV-seropositive.

This chain joins TRBV5-6 and TRBJ2-5, with 10 bases aligning to TRBD1. The CDR3 is 15 residues long. Germline CDR1 reads SGHDT; CDR2 reads YYEEEE. The junction had 6 bases not matched to a gene; V was cut back by 0 bases and J by 7 bases. CDR3 sequence (DNA): TGTGCCAGCAGCTTGGGACAGGGGGCGCGGGGGACCCAGTACTTC. Translation: CASSLGQGARGTQYF.

This chain links TRBV6-5 with TRBJ2-3; TRBD2 matches 10 bases. This CDR3 is built from 13 residues. CDR1 is MNHEY and CDR2 is SVGAGI in the germline V gene. Trimming removed 0 bases from V and 14 bases from J; junction bases left unmatched: 5. The CDR3 DNA sequence: TGTGCCAGCAGTTACTCTTTAGCGGGGGGTGTGTATTTT. As protein: CASSYSLAGGVYF.

CDR3 coding DNA: TGTGCCAGCAGCTCCGGTCTAGCGGCCTCCTACAATGAGCAGTTCTTC. It is translated as CASSSGLAASYNEQFF. The genes are TRBV7-3 and TRBJ2-1; 7 bases match TRBD2. Losses at the gene ends were 4 bases for V and 0 bases for J; bases not matched to a gene: 6. CDR3 size: 16 residues. The germline gives CDR1 SGHTA, CDR2 FQGTGA.

This rearrangement joins TRBV6-1 to TRBJ1-5, with D unresolved. The CDR3 sequence is 12 residues long. The germline V gene has CDR1 MNHNS and CDR2 SASEGT. Deletions cut 7 bases from V and 7 bases from J, with 11 bases between. The CDR3 sequence: CASTYAGQPQHF. CDR3 DNA sequence: TGTGCCAGCACTTACGCGGGCCAGCCCCAGCATTTT.

The V gene is TRBV19, the J gene TRBJ2-3; TRBD1 agrees at 7 bases. V lost 10 bases to trimming and J lost 7 bases; unmatched junction nucleotides: 8. The CDR3 is 12 amino acids. In germline, CDR1 is LNHDA, CDR2 SQIVND (reference sequence). The CDR3 DNA reads as TGTGCCACCAGACAGGGAAAGAATACGCAGTATTTT. Translation gives CATRQGKNTQYF.

The chain couples TRBV7-9 to TRBJ1-3; possible D gene TRBD1, 6 bases. In germline, CDR1 is SEHNR, CDR2 FQNEAQ (reference sequence). The CDR3 runs 15 residues. Trimming took off 6 bases at V and 0 bases at J, with 12 bases between the two ends. The CDR3 protein is CASSHRTDSGNTIYF. CDR3 sequence (DNA): TGTGCCAGCAGTCACAGGACAGACTCTGGAAACACCATATATTTT. Filled out from reference TRBV7-9 and TRBJ1-3, the complete variable domain reads DTGVSQNPRHKITKRGQNVTFRCDPISEHNRLYWYRQTLGQGPEFLTYFQNEAQLEKSRLLSDRFSAERPKGSFSTLEIQRTEQGDSAMYLCASSHRTDSGNTIYFGEGSWLTVV.

V and J are TRBV9 and TRBJ2-1; 7 positions agree with TRBD1. Looked up from germline, CDR1 is SGDLS and CDR2 is YYNGEE. The ends lost 4 bases at V and 5 bases at J; junction bases unmatched: 15. The CDR3 totals 17 residues. The CDR3 reads CASSRSPTGAGDNEQFF. The CDR3 DNA reads TGTGCCAGCAGCCGCTCCCCAACAGGGGCTGGCGACAATGAGCAGTTCTTC.

The rearrangement uses TRBV5-4 and TRBJ2-4; 8 bases agree with TRBD1. The CDR3 has 18 amino acids. Trimming at V came to 4 bases and at J to 3 bases, leaving 15 bases not matched to a gene. Germline assignment: CDR1 SGHNT and CDR2 YYREEE (reference sequence). The CDR3 here is CASSPETDRVGGKNIQYF. CDR3 nucleotides: TGTGCCAGCAGCCCCGAGACGGACAGGGTGGGGGGCAAAAACATTCAGTACTTC.

The rearrangement links TRBV7-9 to TRBJ2-1; 8 bases match TRBD2. Germline CDR1 SEHNR, CDR2 FQNEAQ (reference sequence). There are 17 residues in the CDR3. The V segment lost 5 bases and the J segment 4 bases; nucleotides outside the gene matches: 13. The CDR3 DNA reads TGTGCCAGCAGCCCGGGACGCGTAAGCGGGGGTTACAATGAGCAGTTCTTC. This sequence encodes CASSPGRVSGGYNEQFF.

This chain links TRBV9 with TRBJ1-2; no definite D call. The CDR3 runs 13 residues. The ends were cut back, 4 bases at V and 2 bases at J, with 9 bases in the middle. Per the germline V gene, CDR1 is SGDLS and CDR2 is YYNGEE. The CDR3 spells CASSRGPNYGYTF. CDR3 DNA: TGTGCCAGCAGCCGGGGTCCAAACTATGGCTACACCTTC.

The chain recombines TRBV29-1 with TRBJ2-5, with 11 bases that match TRBD2. CDR3 length equals 13 residues. The J segment lost 3 bases and the V segment lost 7 bases, leaving 4 bases of the junction unmatched. Germline V gene sequence: CDR1 SQVTM, CDR2 ANQGSEA. This CDR3 reads CSARLAGKETQYF. CDR3 nucleotides: TGCAGCGCGAGACTAGCGGGGAAAGAGACCCAGTACTTC. Variable domain in full (rest from reference TRBV29-1 and TRBJ2-5): SAVISQKPSRDICQRGTSLTIQCQVDSQVTMMFWYRQQPGQSLTLIATANQGSEATYESGFVIDKFPISRPNLTFSTLTVSNMSPEDSSIYLCSARLAGKETQYFGPGTRLLVL.

This chain connects TRBV28 to TRBJ2-3, with 8 bases identical to TRBD1. The length of the CDR3 is 14 residues. The germline V gene encodes CDR1 MDHEN and CDR2 SYDVKM. Trimming at V came to 11 bases and at J to 1 base, leaving 8 bases not matched to a gene. CDR3 bases: TGTGCCTCCCACAGGGGGTGGGGCACAGATACGCAGTATTTT. This gives the protein CASHRGWGTDTQYF.

The chain has TRBV9 and TRBJ2-7, with TRBD2 matching over 11 bases. CDR3 length: 15 residues. Germline CDR1 is SGDLS and CDR2 is YYNGEE. V lost 4 bases, J lost 0 bases, and 3 bases stayed unmatched. CDR3 nucleotides: TGTGCCAGCAGCCGCGGGACTAGCGGCTCCTACGAGCAGTACTTC. This sequence encodes CASSRGTSGSYEQYF.

This clone was seen more than once but under ten times. The CDR3 reads CATRRDSSYEQYF. In DNA, the CDR3 is TGTGCCACCCGTCGGGACAGCTCCTACGAGCAGTACTTC. This chain links TRBV28 with TRBJ2-7; 7 nucleotides line up with TRBD1. This CDR3 is built from 13 residues. V shed 10 bases, J shed 0 bases, and the junction held 6 bases outside the gene matches. Germline assignment: CDR1 MDHEN and CDR2 SYDVKM.

The V gene is TRBV29-1, the J gene TRBJ1-2; D may be TRBD1 (5 bases). V lost 7 bases to trimming and J lost 10 bases, with 10 bases between them. Germline V CDR1 and CDR2: SQVTM, ANQGSEA. The CDR3 sequence is 9 residues long. The CDR3 reads CSDSGDYTF. The CDR3 DNA is TGCAGCGATTCGGGGGACTACACCTTC.

This clone occurred a few times. The chain recombines TRBV5-1 with TRBJ2-5; possibly TRBD1 for D (5 bases). The V end lost 0 bases, the J end lost 3 bases, and 6 bases lay between the germline ends. CDR3 size: 13 residues. In germline, CDR1 is SGHRS, CDR2 YFSETQ. The chain's CDR3 is CASSLVGEETQYF. The CDR3 bases are TGCGCCAGCAGCTTGGTAGGGGAAGAGACCCAGTACTTC.

The chain uses TRBV5-1 and TRBJ1-2; a possible D gene is TRBD1 (5 bases). CDR3 length: 16 residues. V lost 0 bases and J lost 5, with 17 bases in between. Germline lookup yields CDR1 SGHRS and CDR2 YFSETQ. CDR3 residues: CASSLAGGSLSYGYTF. In nucleotides, the CDR3 is TGCGCCAGCAGCTTGGCGGGGGGGAGTCTATCGTATGGCTACACCTTC.

The chain employs TRBV19 and TRBJ2-3, with TRBD2 identical over 13 bases. After removal of 7 bases from V and 1 base from J, the junction contained 5 bases not matched to a gene. The CDR3 runs to 16 residues. Germline V lookup: CDR1 LNHDA, CDR2 SQIVND (reference sequence). The CDR3 DNA follows: TGTGCCAGTAAGACTAGCGGGGGGCCTCGCACAGATACGCAGTATTTT. It specifies CASKTSGGPRTDTQYF.